This paragraph covers one T cell receptor beta chain sequence. The data originate from a study of blood T cell repertoires in COVID-19. Study as a whole: The United States, Italy and Spain were the sources of the acute and convalescent COVID-19 samples. Sample material is recorded as cDNA or gDNA derived from T cells, B-cell-depleted T cells, or PBMCs.

Per the original methods: Cell counts per sample came from amplifying reference gene primers. The protocol was immunoSEQ multiplex PCR, while the TCRdb copy is restricted to in-frame clones and leaves out a portion. V, J and clone size reflect that table, while D and trimming were determined from the DNA. The data show around 250,000 clones, 86% seen once. The specimen was peripheral blood. The TCR sequence derives from a man aged 35-49 years with active or convalescent COVID-19.

CDR3 region: CASSLGPGPYNEQFF. The CDR3 nucleotides read TGTGCCAGCAGCTTGGGGCCAGGCCCTTACAATGAGCAGTTCTTC. The rearrangement links TRBV5-4 to TRBJ2-1; D is unclear. Germline CDR1 reads SGHNT; CDR2 reads YYREEE (reference sequence). The CDR3 has 15 residues. V lost 0 bases, J lost 4 bases, and 11 bases lay in between.